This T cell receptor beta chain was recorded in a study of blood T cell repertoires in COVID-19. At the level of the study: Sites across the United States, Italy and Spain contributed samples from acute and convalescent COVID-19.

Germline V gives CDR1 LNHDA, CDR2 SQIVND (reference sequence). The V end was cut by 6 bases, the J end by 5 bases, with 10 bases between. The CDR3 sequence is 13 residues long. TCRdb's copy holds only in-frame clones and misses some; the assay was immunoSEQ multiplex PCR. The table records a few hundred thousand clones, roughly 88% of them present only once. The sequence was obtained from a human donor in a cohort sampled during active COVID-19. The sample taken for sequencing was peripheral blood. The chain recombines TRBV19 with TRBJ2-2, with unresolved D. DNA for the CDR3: TGTGCCAGTAGGCTCTTTCAGACCGGGGAGCTGTTTTTT. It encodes CASRLFQTGELFF.